This T cell receptor beta chain was captured by sequencing in a study of T cells in women clearing cervical HPV infection. Study in general: For cases, blood was sampled a median approximately 150 days after lesion detection, interquartile range roughly 80 to 230 days.

The method was immunoSEQ multiplex PCR; TCRdb's version includes in-frame clones alone and lacks a portion of them. The sample holds some 24,000 clones. Input material: blood buffy coat. The source is a woman between 18 and 69 years old with a cervical HPV16 infection that either progressed to CIN3+ or cleared (not recorded which).

CDR3 bases read: TGTGCCAGCAGCTTAGGCAGGGCTGCTGAGGGAGGGCTTCACGAC. Translated: CASSLGRAAEGGLHD. In full, the CDR3 is CASSLGRAAEGGLHDYTF. The chain carries TRBV7-8 and TRBJ1-2; TRBD1 is a possible D gene (5 bases). The read terminates 3 residues ahead of where the CDR3 ends, so the germline J gene completes it. The CDR3 extends over 18 amino acids. The germline V gene has CDR1 SGHVS and CDR2 FQNEAQ.